This TCR beta chain is from a study of blood T cell repertoires in COVID-19. About the research overall: From the United States, Italy and Spain came samples of acute and convalescent COVID-19. From T cells, B-cell-depleted T cells, or PBMCs came the material, which was cDNA or gDNA.

Per the original methods: Amplification from reference gene primers served as the basis for estimated nucleated cell counts. The protocol was immunoSEQ multiplex PCR, while the TCRdb copy is restricted to in-frame clones and leaves out a portion. The DNA gave D and trimming, while V, J and clone size come from that table. The sample shows a few hundred thousand clones, roughly 85% of them seen only once. Per germline, CDR1 SGHVS and CDR2 FNYEAQ. The J segment lost 3 bases and the V segment lost 2 bases, leaving 15 bases of the junction unmatched. The CDR3 loop spans 19 amino acids. The V call is TRBV7-6, the J call TRBJ2-3; 9 positions match TRBD1. Sequenced material: peripheral blood. This clonotype was obtained from a man in his 60s who had recovered from COVID-19. CDR3 sequence: CASSLRKIRDREGTDTQYF. The CDR3 DNA sequence: TGTGCCAGCAGCTTAAGAAAGATCCGGGACAGGGAAGGGACAGATACGCAGTATTTT.